This entry lists 31 T cell receptor beta chains sequenced from one sample in a study of T-cell reconstitution after alpha-beta-depleted transplantation in children. TCRbeta library preparation incorporated unique molecular identifiers. MiXCR, applied by TCRdb to the PCR reads, yields one record per CDR3 protein. Here the sample spans over 100,000 distinct CDR3 sequences, around 10% being singletons. The sample here was PBMCs, taken before TCRalphabeta/CD19-depleted stem cell transplant. All receptors come from a boy younger than 10 with acute lymphoblastic leukemia, due to receive a stem cell transplant.

V gene TRBV4-2 combines with J gene TRBJ2-7; 9 bases fit TRBD2. CDR3 length: 16 residues. The J segment lost 3 bases and the V segment lost 0 bases, leaving 6 bases of the junction unmatched. Germline values: CDR1 LGHNA, CDR2 YNFKEQ. The CDR3 sequence is CASSQERGRADYEQYF. The CDR3, as DNA: TGTGCCAGCAGCCAAGAGCGCGGGAGGGCCGACTACGAGCAGTACTTC.

This clonotype was detected only a few times. The chain employs TRBV14 and TRBJ2-3; tentative D call: TRBD2 (5 bases). Germline values: CDR1 SGHDN, CDR2 FVKESK. The CDR3 is made up of 17 amino acids. Trimming removed 4 bases from V and 2 bases from J, with 19 bases in between. CDR3 protein: CASSPWTSLISTDTQYF. CDR3 DNA sequence: TGTGCCAGCAGCCCTTGGACTTCGCTTATATCCACAGATACGCAGTATTTT.

This clonotype was seen only a few times. The chain recombines TRBV7-8 with TRBJ2-1; TRBD2 matches at 8 bases. Germline V gene lookup returns CDR1 SGHVS and CDR2 FQNEAQ. V dropped 3 bases and J dropped 9; count of bases not matched to a gene: 13. CDR3 length equals 16 residues. The CDR3 here is CASSLYGLAGLIEQFF. The CDR3 nucleotides are TGTGCCAGCAGCTTGTATGGACTAGCCGGTCTTATTGAGCAGTTCTTC.

This rearrangement joins TRBV10-3 to TRBJ2-1; TRBD2 matches at 8 bases. This CDR3 is 16 amino acids long. Germline values: CDR1 ENHRY, CDR2 SYGVKD. Unmatched junction bases numbered 11, after V lost 0 bases and J lost 10 bases. The CDR3 region is CAISESSGSGQWEQFF. In nucleotides, the CDR3 is TGTGCCATCAGTGAGTCGAGCGGGAGTGGGCAATGGGAGCAGTTCTTC.

To note about this clonotype: A read error may be the cause here, since a much bigger clone is one base away. The chain is built from TRBV5-1 and TRBJ2-7; no reliable D call. V was shortened by 5 bases and J by 1 base, with 13 bases between the two germline ends. Germline CDR1 and CDR2: SGHRS and YFSETQ. This CDR3 has 14 residues. CDR3 DNA: TGCGCCAGCAGTAGTCTCGCCGGTTCCTACGAGCAGTACTTC. It codes for CASSSLAGSYEQYF.

This clonotype was detected many times. The rearrangement links TRBV30 to TRBJ1-5, with D possibly TRBD1 on 5 matching bases. V lost 3 bases to trimming and J lost 0 bases, with 9 bases between them. Germline V gene lookup returns CDR1 GTSNPN and CDR2 SVGIG (reference sequence). This CDR3 has 14 amino acids. The CDR3 DNA is TGTGCCTGGAGGGACAACTATAGCAATCAGCCCCAGCATTTT. This gives the protein CAWRDNYSNQPQHF.

This clonotype has more than one count but fewer than ten. The chain combines TRBV5-5 with TRBJ2-1; 7 bases line up with TRBD1. CDR3 length equals 13 residues. Trimming at V came to 4 bases and at J to 6 bases, leaving 4 bases not matched to a gene. Germline CDR1 reads SGHKS; CDR2 reads YYEKEE (reference sequence). DNA for the CDR3: TGTGCCAGCAGCCCCCGACAGGGCAATGAGCAGTTCTTC. Encoded protein: CASSPRQGNEQFF.

A few counts support this clonotype. The V gene is TRBV11-2, the J gene TRBJ1-2; 8 nucleotides agree with TRBD1. V trimming: 5 bases; J trimming: 4 bases; junction bases outside the gene matches: 6. Germline V gene data show CDR1 as SGHAT and CDR2 as FQNNGV. The CDR3 consists of 14 residues. CDR3 region: CASSRQGRVYGYTF. Here the CDR3 DNA reads TGTGCCAGCAGCCGACAGGGGAGGGTCTATGGCTACACCTTC.

Points on this clonotype: A much larger clone sits a single nucleotide away, making a read error possible. The chain employs TRBV20-1 and TRBJ2-3; unclear D gene. This CDR3 region has 15 residues. Per germline, CDR1 DFQATT and CDR2 SNEGSKA (reference sequence). CDR3 amino acids: CIARGEAVSTDTQYF. CDR3 bases: TGCATTGCTAGAGGCGAGGCGGTTAGCACAGATACGCAGTATTTT.

This clonotype was seen a few times. V gene TRBV6-1 combines with J gene TRBJ1-6; D call uncertain. The CDR3 is made up of 15 amino acids. CDR1 is MNHNS, CDR2 SASEGT, per germline. V dropped 4 bases and J dropped 0 bases, with 7 bases sitting between them. The CDR3 DNA is TGTGCCAGCAGTGTGACACGCTCCTATAATTCACCCCTCCACTTT. Translated, it gives CASSVTRSYNSPLHF.

Comments on this clonotype: A read error may explain this, as a much larger clone is one base away. V usage is TRBV20-1 and J usage is TRBJ2-1, with D perhaps TRBD2 (6 bases). Trimming left V 8 bases short and J 7 bases short, with 9 bases between. Germline V gene sequence: CDR1 DFQATT, CDR2 SNEGSKA (reference sequence). The CDR3 covers 10 residues. The CDR3 loop reads CSLGGNEQFF. Written as DNA, the CDR3 is TGCAGTTTGGGAGGTAATGAGCAGTTCTTC.

In this sample, this clonotype turned up many times. This rearrangement joins TRBV12-3 or TRBV12-4 to TRBJ1-5; D gene ambiguous. The germline V and J ends were trimmed by 1 base and 1 base, with 5 bases remaining between them. The CDR3 totals 14 residues. CDR3 DNA: TGTGCCAGCAGTTTAGGCGGCAGCAATCAGCCCCAGCATTTT. It encodes CASSLGGSNQPQHF.

This sequence joins TRBV7-8 and TRBJ2-7; 7 bases match TRBD2. Germline CDR1 reads SGHVS; CDR2 reads FQNEAQ. There are 16 residues in the CDR3. The ends lost 5 bases at V and 2 bases at J; junction bases unmatched: 12. The CDR3 nucleotides are TGTGCCAGCAGCCAGCATGAGGGAGGGCCCCCCTACGAGCAGTACTTC. Encoded protein: CASSQHEGGPPYEQYF.

In its sample, this clonotype was seen many times. V is TRBV12-3 or TRBV12-4 and J is TRBJ2-5, with TRBD1 as a possible D gene (6 bases). This CDR3 has 15 amino acids. Trimming shortened V by 1 base and J by 2 bases, and 11 bases separated the two germline ends. Here the CDR3 DNA reads TGTGCCAGCAGTTTAGATGGAAGGGGGCAAGAGACCCAGTACTTC. The encoded protein is CASSLDGRGQETQYF.

This clonotype has ten or more counts. The chain couples TRBV27 to TRBJ2-1, with TRBD1 matching 9 bases. The CDR3 runs to 15 residues. Germline V gives CDR1 MNHEY, CDR2 SMNVEV (reference sequence). Unmatched junction bases numbered 8, after V lost 7 bases and J lost 4 bases. The CDR3 sequence: CASMLRDRVYNEQFF. The CDR3 DNA reads as TGTGCCAGCATGCTTCGGGACAGGGTTTACAATGAGCAGTTCTTC.

J is TRBJ2-3 and V is TRBV27; possible D gene TRBD2, 6 bases. The V and J ends lost 4 bases and 11 bases respectively, with 16 bases between them. The CDR3 has 13 residues. Germline V CDR1 and CDR2: MNHEY, SMNVEV (reference sequence). This CDR3 reads CASSWGSGGEQYF. CDR3 sequence (DNA): TGTGCCAGCAGTTGGGGTAGCGGAGGGGAGCAGTATTTT.

The chain combines TRBV7-8 with TRBJ2-1; 10 bases match TRBD2. CDR3 length: 14 residues. Germline V gene data show CDR1 as SGHVS and CDR2 as FQNEAQ. With V trimmed by 5 bases and J by 7 bases, 5 bases remained unmatched. For the CDR3, the DNA is TGTGCCAGCAGCCTTAGCGGGAGGATGAATGAGCAGTTCTTC. Amino acids: CASSLSGRMNEQFF.

There are many counts of this clonotype. This chain links TRBV20-1 with TRBJ2-1, with 7 bases matching TRBD2. Germline V gene sequence: CDR1 DFQATT, CDR2 SNEGSKA (reference sequence). Germline trimming cut 5 bases from V and 0 bases from J; bases unmatched to any gene: 10. The CDR3 spans 16 residues. The CDR3 is CSADILLASSYNEQFF. For the CDR3, the DNA is TGCAGTGCTGATATCCTACTAGCGAGCTCCTACAATGAGCAGTTCTTC.

CDR3 protein: CATRPTDNEQFF. The CDR3 bases are TGTGCCACCAGACCGACGGACAATGAGCAGTTCTTC. The chain employs TRBV24-1 and TRBJ2-1, with D unclear. V lost 7 bases, J lost 5 bases, and 8 bases lay in between. Germline assignment: CDR1 KGHDR and CDR2 SFDVKD. The length of the CDR3 is 12 residues.

The V and J genes are TRBV29-1 and TRBJ2-1; 9 bases are shared with TRBD2. Germline V gives CDR1 SQVTM, CDR2 ANQGSEA. With V trimmed by 4 bases and J by 6 bases, 16 bases remained unmatched. The CDR3 totals 17 residues. CDR3 residues: CSVGHRLIAGASNEQFF. For the CDR3, the DNA is TGCAGCGTTGGCCACCGCCTTATAGCGGGAGCTTCCAATGAGCAGTTCTTC.

The chain uses TRBV20-1 and TRBJ2-3, with D perhaps matching TRBD1 (5 bases). Trimming left V 0 bases short and J 0 bases short, with 10 bases between. Germline V gene sequence: CDR1 DFQATT, CDR2 SNEGSKA (reference sequence). This CDR3 has 15 residues. CDR3 protein: CSARDRQPSTDTQYF. CDR3 bases: TGCAGTGCTAGAGACAGACAGCCTAGCACAGATACGCAGTATTTT.

The J gene is TRBJ2-7, the V gene TRBV14, with 7 bases lining up with TRBD2. The germline gives CDR1 SGHDN, CDR2 FVKESK. The V gene end was trimmed by 1 base and the J gene end by 2 bases; junction bases not matched to a gene: 5. The CDR3 totals 15 residues. The CDR3 DNA is TGTGCCAGCAGCCAAGGGTCTAGCGGTCCCTACGAGCAGTACTTC. Protein sequence: CASSQGSSGPYEQYF.

The sample holds a few counts of this clonotype. CDR3 in amino acids: CASSLAVGVSYNEQFF. Written as DNA, the CDR3 is TGCGCCAGCAGCTTGGCAGTTGGTGTCTCCTACAATGAGCAGTTCTTC. This chain uses TRBV5-1 with TRBJ2-1; D gene ambiguous. Germline values: CDR1 SGHRS, CDR2 YFSETQ. This CDR3 region has 16 residues. The V and J ends lost 0 bases and 0 bases respectively, with 10 bases between them. The complete variable domain, with remaining parts taken from reference TRBV5-1 and TRBJ2-1, reads KAGVTQTPRYLIKTRGQQVTLSCSPISGHRSVSWYQQTPGQGLQFLFEYFSETQRNKGNFPGRFSGRQFSNSRSEMNVSTLELGDSALYLCASSLAVGVSYNEQFFGPGTRLTVL.

Only a few counts were recorded for this clonotype. The chain couples TRBV5-1 to TRBJ1-1; the D is unclear. Trimming pared 8 bases from V and 4 bases from J, leaving 21 bases between. Germline lookup yields CDR1 SGHRS and CDR2 YFSETQ. This CDR3 is built from 15 residues. The CDR3 is CASTAAGLDGTEAFF. CDR3 nucleotides: TGCGCCAGTACGGCTGCTGGACTGGACGGCACTGAAGCTTTCTTT.

This clonotype was detected ten times or more. This chain joins TRBV7-8 and TRBJ1-1; D might be TRBD1 (6 bases). Deletions cut 5 bases from V and 6 bases from J, with 13 bases between. The CDR3 has 13 amino acids. Germline V lookup: CDR1 SGHVS, CDR2 FQNEAQ. The CDR3 bases are TGTGCCAGCAGCCATAACAGGGCTGCTGAAGCTTTCTTT. It yields the protein CASSHNRAAEAFF.

The rearrangement links TRBV5-1 to TRBJ2-4; unclear D gene. Germline CDR1 SGHRS, CDR2 YFSETQ. The V end was cut by 0 bases, the J end by 9 bases, with 10 bases between. The CDR3 loop spans 13 amino acids. The CDR3 region has the DNA TGCGCCAGCAGCTTGGATGAGCGAGGCATTCAGTACTTC. Translating it yields CASSLDERGIQYF. Looking up the rest from reference TRBV5-1 and TRBJ2-4 gives the full variable domain: KAGVTQTPRYLIKTRGQQVTLSCSPISGHRSVSWYQQTPGQGLQFLFEYFSETQRNKGNFPGRFSGRQFSNSRSEMNVSTLELGDSALYLCASSLDERGIQYFGAGTRLSVL.

The rearrangement links TRBV25-1 to TRBJ2-5; 12 nucleotides match TRBD1. J was trimmed by 1 base and V by 3 bases; bases with no gene match: 3. CDR1 and CDR2 from the germline V gene are MGHDK and SYGVNS. This CDR3 spans 16 amino acids. For the CDR3, the DNA is TGTGCCAGCAGTGACAGGGACAGGGGGCGCCAAGAGACCCAGTACTTC. This gives the protein CASSDRDRGRQETQYF.

In its sample, this clonotype was seen a few times. The chain uses TRBV3-1 and TRBJ1-1, with 7 bases aligning to TRBD1. V trimming: 4 bases; J trimming: 1 base; junction bases outside the gene matches: 3. Germline-derived CDR1 and CDR2 are LGHDT and YNNKEL (reference sequence). The CDR3 sequence is 14 residues long. The CDR3 coding sequence is TGTGCCAGCAGCCGAAGGACAGGGAACACTGAAGCTTTCTTT. Amino acids: CASSRRTGNTEAFF. Complete variable domain (other parts from reference TRBV3-1 and TRBJ1-1): DTAVSQTPKYLVTQMGNDKSIKCEQNLGHDTMYWYKQDSKKFLKIMFSYNNKELIINETVPNRFSPKSPDKAHLNLHINSLELGDSAVYFCASSRRTGNTEAFFGQGTRLTVV.

The sample holds a few counts of this clonotype. The J gene is TRBJ1-6, the V gene TRBV3-1; 12 positions agree with TRBD1. CDR1 is LGHDT and CDR2 is YNNKEL in the germline V gene (reference sequence). The CDR3 is 14 residues long. The V gene end was trimmed by 9 bases and the J gene end by 14 bases; junction bases not matched to a gene: 11. CDR3 in DNA: TGTGCCAGTGCCCCGGGACAGGGGGCTTCGGCCCTCCACTTT. Amino acid sequence: CASAPGQGASALHF.

Ten or more counts support this clonotype. J is TRBJ2-7 and V is TRBV7-8; 8 bases agree with TRBD2. CDR1 and CDR2 from the germline V gene are SGHVS and FQNEAQ. V trimming: 5 bases; J trimming: 0 bases; junction bases outside the gene matches: 0. The CDR3 extends over 13 amino acids. CDR3 nucleotides: TGTGCCAGCAGCAGCGGGAGCTCCTACGAGCAGTACTTC. Translated, it gives CASSSGSSYEQYF.

The V and J genes are TRBV3-1 and TRBJ2-5; 14 bases agree with TRBD2. There are 17 residues in the CDR3. Trimming took 0 bases from V and 4 from J; bases not matched to a gene: 4. Germline V gene lookup returns CDR1 LGHDT and CDR2 YNNKEL (reference sequence). The CDR3 loop reads CASSQDGLAGGLETQYF. The CDR3 DNA follows: TGTGCCAGCAGCCAAGATGGACTAGCGGGAGGTCTAGAGACCCAGTACTTC.